This is a list of T cell receptor beta chains from one sample in a study of pediatric ulcerative colitis. The protocol was immunoSEQ multiplex PCR, while the TCRdb copy is restricted to in-frame clones and leaves out a portion. Here the sample spans under 70,000 clones, over 70% being singletons. Material for sequencing was blood. The origin of the receptors is a boy between 10 and 17 years old who was a control in a study of pediatric ulcerative colitis. Each CDR3 is given with its conserved first and last residue. Where a row states a size, it is once, few, many or the class of an expanded clone; other rows omit it.

V gene: TRBV10-3; clone size: few; CDR3 protein: CAISESAGELFF
V gene: TRBV7-7; clone size: .; CDR3 protein: CASSPLGSNRGGEQFF
V gene: TRBV19; clone size: .; CDR3 protein: CASSIGGGVGYEQYF
V gene: TRBV5-1; clone size: .; CDR3 protein: CASSLSGRESPGELFF
V gene: TRBV6-5; clone size: few; CDR3 protein: CASSRQAAHYGYTF
V gene: TRBV5-1; clone size: .; CDR3 protein: CASSLPGAGTGELFF
V gene: TRBV27; clone size: .; CDR3 protein: CASSLSRGSTDTQYF
V gene: TRBV11-2; clone size: .; CDR3 protein: CASSLTGLNTEAFF
V gene: TRBV20-1; clone size: .; CDR3 protein: CSARAVGEAFF
V gene: TRBV6-6; clone size: .; CDR3 protein: CASSIDRKYQPQHF
V gene: TRBV7-2; clone size: .; CDR3 protein: CASSFPRLAVDTKQYF
V gene: TRBV18; clone size: .; CDR3 protein: CASSLQGAGQPQHF
V gene: TRBV25-1; clone size: .; CDR3 protein: CASSDGSSGIYNEQFF
V gene: TRBV6-1; clone size: .; CDR3 protein: CASSEDSSGSTNEQFF
V gene: TRBV27; clone size: .; CDR3 protein: CASSFALAGAYEQYF
V gene: TRBV9; clone size: .; CDR3 protein: CASSVVSGGYTF
V gene: TRBV11-2; clone size: .; CDR3 protein: CASSLEAAEQETQYF
V gene: TRBV12-5; clone size: .; CDR3 protein: CASGTPTGVDYEQYF
V gene: TRBV6-5; clone size: .; CDR3 protein: CASSYGGRGQPQHF
V gene: TRBV27; clone size: .; CDR3 protein: CASSLNIDRQRYEQYF
V gene: TRBV7-2; clone size: .; CDR3 protein: CASSAAGERFF
V gene: TRBV6-1; clone size: .; CDR3 protein: CAAKSRDRGFYEQYF
V gene: TRBV28; clone size: .; CDR3 protein: CASRSGGSGTKAREQYF
V gene: TRBV9; clone size: once; CDR3 protein: CASSPSADTQYF
V gene: TRBV9; clone size: .; CDR3 protein: CASSVAGLQGEAFF
V gene: TRBV7-2; clone size: .; CDR3 protein: CASSSSVGEAFF
V gene: TRBV29-1; clone size: .; CDR3 protein: CSVAGAMNTEAFF
V gene: TRBV5-1; clone size: once; CDR3 protein: CASSLVAGQAGELFF
V gene: TRBV15; clone size: .; CDR3 protein: CATSRDYIGGGGGTDTQYF
V gene: TRBV28; clone size: .; CDR3 protein: CASSHYPGGEQFF
V gene: TRBV28; clone size: once; CDR3 protein: CASSLPGADTQYF
V gene: TRBV2; clone size: .; CDR3 protein: CATLRPGLNTEAFF
V gene: TRBV27; clone size: .; CDR3 protein: CASSWVGTGYSPLHF
V gene: TRBV6-4; clone size: .; CDR3 protein: CASSDSATGTGNNLGYTF
V gene: TRBV5-1; clone size: .; CDR3 protein: CASSPRTSGGQETQYF
V gene: TRBV10-3; clone size: .; CDR3 protein: CAITRQGEMNTEAFF
V gene: TRBV7-8; clone size: .; CDR3 protein: CASSPNWRGDTGELFF
V gene: TRBV4-2; clone size: few; CDR3 protein: CASSSLGEASGELFF
V gene: TRBV21-1; clone size: .; CDR3 protein: CASSKGRGAENGNTIYF
V gene: TRBV11-2; clone size: few; CDR3 protein: CASSLQANEQFF
V gene: TRBV5-5; clone size: .; CDR3 protein: CASSLVQSSYEQYF
V gene: TRBV5-4; clone size: .; CDR3 protein: CASSGLGQGDMNTEAFF
V gene: TRBV2; clone size: .; CDR3 protein: CASSELALIYSYEQYF
V gene: TRBV11-2; clone size: .; CDR3 protein: CASSLDREGTITQYF
V gene: TRBV6-5; clone size: .; CDR3 protein: CASSSGFSTDTQYF
V gene: TRBV6-6; clone size: .; CDR3 protein: CAISEYRTGHTEAFF
V gene: TRBV27; clone size: .; CDR3 protein: CASSLLLGRGGYTF
V gene: TRBV27; clone size: few; CDR3 protein: CASSPGTGASTIYF
V gene: TRBV7-9; clone size: .; CDR3 protein: CASSTRLAGTHYNEQFF
V gene: TRBV28; clone size: .; CDR3 protein: CASSSRDSPNEKLFF
V gene: TRBV19; clone size: few; CDR3 protein: CASSGSGSSYEQYF
V gene: TRBV5-4; clone size: .; CDR3 protein: CASNGGGLASYNEQFF
V gene: TRBV16; clone size: .; CDR3 protein: CASSQGLTGRNTEAFF
V gene: TRBV5-1; clone size: .; CDR3 protein: CASSLVGASTDTQYF
V gene: TRBV2; clone size: .; CDR3 protein: CASSDGSKDEKLFF
V gene: TRBV4-1; clone size: .; CDR3 protein: CASTSVAGTYNEQFF
V gene: TRBV28; clone size: .; CDR3 protein: CASSTRGGNEQFF
V gene: TRBV15; clone size: .; CDR3 protein: CATSRVQSNEKLFF
V gene: TRBV6-1; clone size: .; CDR3 protein: CASNSWDREYNEQFF